These 24 T cell receptor beta chains were sequenced from one sample in a study of blood T cell repertoires in COVID-19. Sequenced by immunoSEQ multiplex PCR; TCRdb stores in-frame clones only, minus some. The profile shows 250,000 to 350,000 clones, approximately 90% of them singletons. Input material: peripheral blood. The source of these receptors is a man in his thirties or forties with acute or convalescent COVID-19.

The chain links TRBV5-5 to TRBJ1-2; D unresolved. The CDR3 is made up of 14 amino acids. Germline V CDR1 and CDR2: SGHKS, YYEKEE (reference sequence). Trimming shortened V by 3 bases and J by 3 bases, and 12 bases separated the two germline ends. CDR3 region: CASSSVSGDYGYTF. The CDR3 nucleotides are TGTGCCAGCAGCTCCGTCTCAGGTGACTATGGCTACACCTTC.

In its sample, this clone was seen once. The rearrangement links TRBV5-6 to TRBJ1-5, with unresolved D. In germline, CDR1 is SGHDT, CDR2 YYEEEE. This CDR3 spans 15 amino acids. Trimming took off 0 bases at V and 0 bases at J, with 7 bases between the two ends. CDR3 sequence reads: CASSLESYSNQPQHF. The CDR3 DNA follows: TGTGCCAGCAGCTTGGAGAGTTATAGCAATCAGCCCCAGCATTTT.

The chain couples TRBV5-1 to TRBJ2-4; 9 bases line up with TRBD2. This CDR3 is built from 15 residues. Trimming at V came to 1 base and at J to 8 bases, leaving 7 bases not matched to a gene. Germline CDR1 reads SGHRS; CDR2 reads YFSETQ. CDR3 sequence reads: CASSLFSGSADIQYF. CDR3 nucleotide sequence: TGCGCCAGCAGCTTGTTTAGCGGGAGCGCCGACATTCAGTACTTC. Full variable domain (rest looked up from reference TRBV5-1 and TRBJ2-4): KAGVTQTPRYLIKTRGQQVTLSCSPISGHRSVSWYQQTPGQGLQFLFEYFSETQRNKGNFPGRFSGRQFSNSRSEMNVSTLELGDSALYLCASSLFSGSADIQYFGAGTRLSVL.

The gene calls are TRBV5-1 and TRBJ2-6; 8 bases map to TRBD2. The CDR3 runs 16 residues. The ends lost 5 bases at V and 2 bases at J; junction bases unmatched: 6. Germline CDR1 SGHRS, CDR2 YFSETQ. The CDR3 region has the DNA TGCGCCAGCAGTCCGGGGGGGCTAGCTGGGGCCAACGTCCTGACTTTC. Translating it yields CASSPGGLAGANVLTF.

This chain uses TRBV9 with TRBJ2-5; D remains ambiguous. Trimming cost V 1 base and J 5 bases, with 15 bases left between them. CDR3 length: 15 residues. Germline loops: CDR1 SGDLS, CDR2 YYNGEE. The CDR3 is CASSVTPGASETQYF. The CDR3 DNA follows: TGTGCCAGCAGCGTAACCCCAGGCGCGTCGGAGACCCAGTACTTC.

The CDR3 is CASSPVGVRANTEAFF. CDR3 coding DNA: TGTGCCAGCTCACCTGTGGGAGTACGGGCGAACACTGAAGCTTTCTTT. The chain is built from TRBV18 and TRBJ1-1; D remains ambiguous. CDR1 KGHSH and CDR2 LQKENI come from the germline V gene. Trimming removed 3 bases from V and 1 base from J, with 15 bases in between. This CDR3 comprises 16 residues.

This clone was seen more than once but under ten times. The CDR3 sequence is CASSFYGRADTQYF. The CDR3 DNA follows: TGTGCCAGCAGTTTCTACGGGAGGGCAGATACGCAGTATTTT. The chain is built from TRBV27 and TRBJ2-3; 8 bases align to TRBD2. Germline loops: CDR1 MNHEY, CDR2 SMNVEV (reference sequence). Germline trimming cut 3 bases from V and 4 bases from J; bases unmatched to any gene: 3. This CDR3 is 14 amino acids long.

The CDR3 DNA reads TGTGCCACCAGCAAAGGACAGGGACTTGGTACAGATACGCAGTATTTT. This gives the protein CATSKGQGLGTDTQYF. The chain joins TRBV15 to TRBJ2-3; TRBD1 agrees at 8 bases. The V gene end was trimmed by 4 bases and the J gene end by 3 bases; junction bases not matched to a gene: 9. CDR3 length equals 16 residues. CDR1 and CDR2 from the germline V gene are LNHNV and YYDKDF (reference sequence).

The DNA of the CDR3 is TGTGCCAGCAGTGAAGCAGTCAGGGACTATGGCTACACCTTC. As protein: CASSEAVRDYGYTF. This chain connects TRBV6-1 to TRBJ1-2, with D tentatively TRBD1 (5 bases). The CDR3 covers 14 residues. Trimming stripped 0 bases from V and 3 bases from J, with 8 bases between. The germline CDR1 and CDR2 sequences are MNHNS and SASEGT.

V and J are TRBV5-1 and TRBJ1-1; the D gene is possibly TRBD1 (6 bases). The V end lost 3 bases, the J end lost 4 bases, and 10 bases lay between the germline ends. Per germline, CDR1 SGHRS and CDR2 YFSETQ. CDR3 length: 13 amino acids. The CDR3 here is CASSSGQSTEAFF. The CDR3, as DNA: TGCGCCAGCAGCTCTGGACAGAGCACTGAAGCTTTCTTT.

The gene calls are TRBV27 and TRBJ2-1, with TRBD2 identical over 11 bases. Losses at the gene ends were 5 bases for V and 8 bases for J; bases not matched to a gene: 8. This CDR3 has 15 residues. CDR1 and CDR2 (germline): MNHEY, SMNVEV (reference sequence). CDR3 in amino acids: CASSLIAGGVDEQFF. The CDR3, as DNA: TGTGCCAGCAGTCTTATAGCGGGGGGGGTCGATGAGCAGTTCTTC.

The chain joins TRBV18 to TRBJ1-4, with D possibly matching TRBD1 (5 bases). CDR3 length: 13 residues. The V gene lost 0 bases and the J gene lost 15 bases, with 14 bases spanning the gap. Germline V gene data show CDR1 as KGHSH and CDR2 as LQKENI. The CDR3 sequence: CASSPPGNQGMFF. CDR3 DNA sequence: TGTGCCAGCTCACCACCGGGGAATCAGGGCATGTTTTTT.

This chain uses TRBV15 with TRBJ2-7; D call uncertain. CDR1 is LNHNV, CDR2 YYDKDF, per germline (reference sequence). V lost 4 bases and J lost 6, with 13 bases in between. This CDR3 is 13 amino acids long. The DNA for the CDR3 is TGTGCCACCAGCATCGGTTTCCGCGGCGAGCAGTACTTC. Translation gives CATSIGFRGEQYF.

The chain employs TRBV5-4 and TRBJ2-7; 11 nucleotides line up with TRBD2. This CDR3 has 15 residues. V gave up 5 bases and J gave up 1 base; unmatched junction bases: 5. Germline V lookup: CDR1 SGHNT, CDR2 YYREEE (reference sequence). CDR3 nucleotides: TGTGCCAGCAGGACCGGGACTAGCGGTTCCTACGAGCAGTACTTC. Translated, it gives CASRTGTSGSYEQYF.

This rearrangement joins TRBV30 to TRBJ2-3, with D possibly TRBD2 on 6 matching bases. V lost 4 bases to trimming and J lost 1 base, with 9 bases between them. Germline V gene lookup returns CDR1 GTSNPN and CDR2 SVGIG (reference sequence). The CDR3 is 13 residues long. The DNA of the CDR3 is TGTGCCTGGACTGGGGAGGGCACAGATACGCAGTATTTT. Its translation is CAWTGEGTDTQYF. Based on the CDR3 plus reference TRBV30 and TRBJ2-3, the full variable domain is SQTIHQWPATLVQPVGSPLSLECTVEGTSNPNLYWYRQAAGRGLQLLFYSVGIGQISSEVPQNLSASRPQDRQFILSSKKLLLSDSGFYLCAWTGEGTDTQYFGPGTRLTVL.

The chain is built from TRBV4-1 and TRBJ2-3, with TRBD2 identical over 10 bases. Germline lookup yields CDR1 MGHRA and CDR2 YSYEKL. This CDR3 is built from 16 residues. V was clipped by 1 base and J by 6 bases; unmatched bases: 7. For the CDR3, the DNA is TGCGCCAGCAGCCAAGTTGCTAGCGGGGGCCGGGATACGCAGTATTTT. It translates to CASSQVASGGRDTQYF.

This chain connects TRBV6-5 to TRBJ1-3; unclear D gene. V was pared by 6 bases and J by 4 bases, with 16 bases between. From germline, CDR1 is MNHEY and CDR2 SVGAGI. The CDR3 is made up of 15 amino acids. As DNA, the CDR3 is TGTGCCAGCAGCCTAGTCGGGGTCGGCGGAAACACCATATATTTT. Translated: CASSLVGVGGNTIYF.

The V and J genes are TRBV11-2 and TRBJ2-1, with TRBD1 as a possible D gene (6 bases). This CDR3 has 19 residues. CDR1 is SGHAT and CDR2 is FQNNGV in the germline V gene. The V end was cut by 1 base, the J end by 4 bases, with 23 bases between. CDR3 bases: TGTGCCAGCAGCTTAGGACTCCGGACAGCAGAGAGAAAATACAATGAGCAGTTCTTC. This translates into CASSLGLRTAERKYNEQFF.

The rearrangement links TRBV29-1 to TRBJ1-2; no firm D call. In germline, CDR1 is SQVTM, CDR2 ANQGSEA. V gave up 1 base and J gave up 4 bases, with 7 bases separating them. The CDR3 covers 12 residues. In DNA, the CDR3 is TGCAGCGTTGAAGCCCGGTCCTATGGCTACACCTTC. It encodes CSVEARSYGYTF.

The rearrangement joins TRBV20-1 to TRBJ2-7; TRBD2 is a possible D gene (6 bases). In germline, CDR1 is DFQATT, CDR2 SNEGSKA (reference sequence). This CDR3 region has 11 residues. The CDR3 nucleotides are TGCAGCCTCACCCGGGGGTACGAGCAGTACTTC. This translates into CSLTRGYEQYF.

V usage is TRBV6-1 and J usage is TRBJ1-2, with D perhaps TRBD1 (6 bases). The CDR3 length is 15 residues. Trimming took 5 bases from V and 4 from J, leaving 17 bases between them. The germline V gene has CDR1 MNHNS and CDR2 SASEGT. The chain's CDR3 is CASSPDTGILYGYTF. The CDR3 bases are TGTGCCAGCAGTCCGGATACAGGGATACTCTATGGCTACACCTTC.

The V and J genes are TRBV5-1 and TRBJ2-1; tentatively, D is TRBD2 (5 bases). CDR3 length equals 14 residues. V was trimmed by 4 bases and J by 6 bases, leaving 14 bases between them. Germline V gene lookup returns CDR1 SGHRS and CDR2 YFSETQ. This chain's CDR3 is CASSGLGVANEQFF. CDR3 bases: TGCGCCAGCAGCGGCCTGGGAGTAGCCAATGAGCAGTTCTTC.

The CDR3 reads CATLSGGGNYGYTF. The CDR3 nucleotides are TGTGCCACCCTTTCGGGGGGTGGGAACTATGGCTACACCTTC. V is TRBV28 and J is TRBJ1-2; possibly TRBD1 for D (5 bases). The CDR3 runs 14 residues. The germline V and J ends were trimmed by 10 bases and 2 bases, with 17 bases remaining between them. Germline V gene data show CDR1 as MDHEN and CDR2 as SYDVKM.

The CDR3 nucleotides read TGTGCCAGCAGCGCCAAACAGGGGGCGACCAATTCACCCCTCCACTTT. Residues: CASSAKQGATNSPLHF. V usage is TRBV9 and J usage is TRBJ1-6, with 9 bases aligning to TRBD1. Germline V gene lookup returns CDR1 SGDLS and CDR2 YYNGEE. The CDR3 is 16 residues long. V trimming: 3 bases; J trimming: 7 bases; junction bases outside the gene matches: 8.